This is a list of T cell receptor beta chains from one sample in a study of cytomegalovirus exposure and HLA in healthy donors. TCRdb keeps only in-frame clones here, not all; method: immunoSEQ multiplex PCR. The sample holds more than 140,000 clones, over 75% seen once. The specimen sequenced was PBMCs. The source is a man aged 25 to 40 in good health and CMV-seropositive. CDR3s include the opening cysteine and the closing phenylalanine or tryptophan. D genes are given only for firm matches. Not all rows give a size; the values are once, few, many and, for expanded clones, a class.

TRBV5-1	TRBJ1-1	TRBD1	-	TGCGCCAGCAGCTTACCGGGACAGAGCATGAACACTGAAGCTTTCTTT	CASSLPGQSMNTEAFF
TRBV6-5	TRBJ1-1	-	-	TGTGCCAGCAGTTACAGGGGAAAGGAAGCTTTCTTT	CASSYRGKEAFF
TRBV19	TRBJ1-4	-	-	TGTGCCAGTAGCGCGGACAGAAGAAAACTGTTTTTT	CASSADRRKLFF
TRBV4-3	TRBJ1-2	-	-	TGCGCCAGCAGCCAAGATCTAGGCAGGGCTAACTATGGCTACACCTTC	CASSQDLGRANYGYTF
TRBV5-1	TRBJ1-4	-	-	TGCGCCAGCAGCCCGACTGCGACGTCCGGTAATGAAAAACTGTTTTTT	CASSPTATSGNEKLFF
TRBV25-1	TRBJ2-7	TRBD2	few	TGTGCCAGCAGTGAGACTAGCGGGAGAAGATCCTACGAGCAGTACTTC	CASSETSGRRSYEQYF
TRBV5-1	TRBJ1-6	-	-	TGCGCCAGCAGCTTGGCTCGGGGGAACAATTCACCCCTCCACTTT	CASSLARGNNSPLHF
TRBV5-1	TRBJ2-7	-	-	TGCGCCAGCAGCTTCTCTCTTCCGAGGGACTTC	CASSFSLPRDF
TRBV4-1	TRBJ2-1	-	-	TGCGCCAGCAGCCAAGAAGGAAGCGGATCCTACAATGAGCAGTTCTTC	CASSQEGSGSYNEQFF
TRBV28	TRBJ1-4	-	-	TGTGCCAGCAGTCCCGGCGGGGCTAATGAAAAACTGTTTTTT	CASSPGGANEKLFF
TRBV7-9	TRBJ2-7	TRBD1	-	TGTGCCAGCAGCTTAGTAGGGGGCAAGGGGTACGAGCAGTACTTC	CASSLVGGKGYEQYF
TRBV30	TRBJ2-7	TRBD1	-	TGTGCCTGGCATGTTACCGGGACAGGGAGATACGAGCAGTACTTC	CAWHVTGTGRYEQYF
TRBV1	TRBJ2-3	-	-	TGCACCAGCAGCCTCAAGGAGAGGAGCGCCCGCCGATGTTGCGCGCAGTATTTT	CTSSLKERSARRCCAQYF
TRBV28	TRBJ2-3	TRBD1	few	TGTGCCAGCCAAGGGGGACAGACCACAGATACGCAGTATTTT	CASQGGQTTDTQYF
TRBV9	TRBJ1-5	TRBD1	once	TGTGCCAGCAGCGGGGGACAGGTGAATCAGCCCCAGCATTTT	CASSGGQVNQPQHF
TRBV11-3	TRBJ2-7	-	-	TGTGCCAGCAGCTTGGGGTCCGGCCGAGACTACGAGCAGTACTTC	CASSLGSGRDYEQYF
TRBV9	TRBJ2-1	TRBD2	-	TGTGCCAGCAGCCCGCCCCTAGCGGGAGGGATCAATGAGCAGTTCTTC	CASSPPLAGGINEQFF
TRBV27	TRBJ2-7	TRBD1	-	TGTGCCAGCAGCCCCCCGCCGACAGGGAAATCCTACGAGCAGTACTTC	CASSPPPTGKSYEQYF
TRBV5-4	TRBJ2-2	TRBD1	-	TGTGCCAGTCGCCCAGGGGGCGGGAACACCGGGGAGCTGTTTTTT	CASRPGGGNTGELFF
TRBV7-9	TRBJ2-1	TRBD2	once	TGTGCCAGCAGCCACGGACTAGCGACACGGAATGAGCAGTTCTTC	CASSHGLATRNEQFF
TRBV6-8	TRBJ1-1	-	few	TGTGCCAGTGGTTGGGAGGGTACAGGCGGTGAAGCTTTCTTT	CASGWEGTGGEAFF
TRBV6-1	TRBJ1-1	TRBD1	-	TGTGCCAGCAGATTACAGGGGGATCTCACTGAAGCTTTCTTT	CASRLQGDLTEAFF
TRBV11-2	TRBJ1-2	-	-	TGTGCCAGCAGCTTAAGCCCCAGGGATCCGATGCGAGGCTACACCTTC	CASSLSPRDPMRGYTF
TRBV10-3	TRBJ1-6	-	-	TGTGCCACAGGGAATTCGGATAATTCACCCCTCCACTTT	CATGNSDNSPLHF
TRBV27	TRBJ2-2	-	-	TGTGCCAGCAGCTTGTATCGGGGCGGGGAGCTGTTTTTT	CASSLYRGGELFF
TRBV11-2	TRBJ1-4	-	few	TGTGCCAGCAGCTTAGGCAGGGCATTAGGTGAAAAACTGTTTTTT	CASSLGRALGEKLFF
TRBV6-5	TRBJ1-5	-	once	TGTGCCAGCAGAGCCACAGGGAGCAATCAGCCCCAGCATTTT	CASRATGSNQPQHF
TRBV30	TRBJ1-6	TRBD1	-	TGTGCCTGGAGAACCGGGACAGGGCGTTCACCCCTCCACTTT	CAWRTGTGRSPLHF
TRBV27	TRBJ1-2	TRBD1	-	TGTGCCAGCAGTCCCGGGACAGGGATCTATGGCTACACCTTC	CASSPGTGIYGYTF
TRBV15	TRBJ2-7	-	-	TGTGCCACCAGCAGAGATTCGAGCGAGCAGTACTTC	CATSRDSSEQYF
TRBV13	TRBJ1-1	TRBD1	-	TGTGCCAGCAGCTTAGAGGCAGGGGGCACTGAAGCTTTCTTT	CASSLEAGGTEAFF
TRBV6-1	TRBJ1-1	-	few	TGTGCCAGCAGGACAGGTTTCACTGAAGCTTTCTTT	CASRTGFTEAFF
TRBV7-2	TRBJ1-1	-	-	TGTGCCAGCAGCTTAGTTCCGGGTGACACTGAAGCTTTCTTT	CASSLVPGDTEAFF
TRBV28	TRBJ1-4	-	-	TGTGCCAGCAGCCCAGGGGATCCTAATGAAAAACTGTTTTTT	CASSPGDPNEKLFF
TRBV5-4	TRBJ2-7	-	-	TGTGCCAGCAGTTTTGTCGAGGAAGAGCAGTACTTC	CASSFVEEEQYF
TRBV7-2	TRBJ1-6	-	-	TGTGCCAGCAGAGACAGCATCAATTCACCCCTCCACTTT	CASRDSINSPLHF
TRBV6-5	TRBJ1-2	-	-	TGTGCCAGCACCCAGGGTCCAACTAACTATGGCTACACCTTC	CASTQGPTNYGYTF
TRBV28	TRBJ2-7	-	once	TGTGCCAGCATGGGGCGAGGCTACGAGCAGTACTTC	CASMGRGYEQYF
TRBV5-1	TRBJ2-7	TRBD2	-	TGCGCCAGCACCCTAACCGGACTAGCGGGAGAAAGACTCGAGCAGTACTTC	CASTLTGLAGERLEQYF
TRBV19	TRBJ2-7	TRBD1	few	TGTGCCAGTAGTGCCTTACCGGGACAGGCTTCCTACGAGCAGTACTTC	CASSALPGQASYEQYF
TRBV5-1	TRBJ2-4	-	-	TGCGCCAGCAGCTTGGCTGCCTCGGGAAACAGTCAGTACTTC	CASSLAASGNSQYF
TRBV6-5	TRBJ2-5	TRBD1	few	TGTGCCAGCAGTTACAGGACAGGGAGGGAGACCCAGTACTTC	CASSYRTGRETQYF
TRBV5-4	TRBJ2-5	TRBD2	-	TGTGCCAGCAGCTTGGGTCGGGGGGGGAGTCTAGAGACCCAGTACTTC	CASSLGRGGSLETQYF
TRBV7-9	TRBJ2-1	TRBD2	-	TGTGCCAGCTTTTTAGCGGGAGGTACGACGGCCCCGGATGAGCAGTTCTTC	CASFLAGGTTAPDEQFF
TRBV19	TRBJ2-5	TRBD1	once	TGTGCCAGTAGTTTGTTACAGGGGACACCCCAAGAGACCCAGTACTTC	CASSLLQGTPQETQYF
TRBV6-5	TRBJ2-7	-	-	TGTGCCAGCAGTTACTCTATCGCTTCTAGCTCCTACGAGCAGTACTTC	CASSYSIASSSYEQYF
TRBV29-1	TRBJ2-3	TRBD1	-	TGCAGCGTTGGGGACAGGGGACCCCCCAATCCTTTCACAGATACGCAGTATTTT	CSVGDRGPPNPFTDTQYF
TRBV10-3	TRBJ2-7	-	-	TGTGCCATCGCCGTGGGGCAGGGCTACGAGCAGTACTTC	CAIAVGQGYEQYF
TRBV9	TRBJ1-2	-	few	TGTGCCAGCAGCGCCCTCGGAGCCTCTAACTATGGCTACACCTTC	CASSALGASNYGYTF
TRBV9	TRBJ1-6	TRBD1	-	TGTGCCAGCAGCGTTACCGGGACAGGCATATCACCCCTCCACTTT	CASSVTGTGISPLHF
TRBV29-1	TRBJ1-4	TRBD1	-	TGCAGCGTCGCGGGACAGGGGAATGAAAAACTGTTTTTT	CSVAGQGNEKLFF
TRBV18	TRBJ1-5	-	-	TGTGCCAGCTCACCATCGACAGCCCGGGCAATCAATGCCCAGCATTTT	CASSPSTARAINAQHF
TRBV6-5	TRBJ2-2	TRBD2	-	TGTGCCAGCAGGGGCAGCGGGAGGGCCACCGGGGAGCTGTTTTTT	CASRGSGRATGELFF
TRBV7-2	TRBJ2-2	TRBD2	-	TGTGCCAGCACCCAGCTTGGGAGGGACACCGGGGAGCTGTTTTTT	CASTQLGRDTGELFF
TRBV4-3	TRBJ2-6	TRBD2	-	TGCGCCAGCAGCGCACGGGGGGGCACGGGGGCCAACGTCCTGACTTTC	CASSARGGTGANVLTF
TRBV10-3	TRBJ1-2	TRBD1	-	TGTGCCATCAGCGCAATCACCGGGACAGCGCTTACCTTC	CAISAITGTALTF
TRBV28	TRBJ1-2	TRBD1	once	TGTGCCAGCTTCTATTCCCTAGGGACAGGGGGCAATGGCTACACCTTC	CASFYSLGTGGNGYTF
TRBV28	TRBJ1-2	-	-	TGTGCCAGCAAGGGCCGGGGATTAAACAACTATGGCTACACCTTC	CASKGRGLNNYGYTF
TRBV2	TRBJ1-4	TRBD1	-	TGTGCCAGCAGAGCTACAGGGGGTATTATTGAAAAACTGTTTTTT	CASRATGGIIEKLFF